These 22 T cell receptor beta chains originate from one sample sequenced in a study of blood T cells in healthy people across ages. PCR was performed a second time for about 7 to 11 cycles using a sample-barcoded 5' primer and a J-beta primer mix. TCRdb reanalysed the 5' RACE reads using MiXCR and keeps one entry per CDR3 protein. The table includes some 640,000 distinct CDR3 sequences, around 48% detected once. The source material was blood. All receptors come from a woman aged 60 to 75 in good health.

The CDR3 region is CSASVGSVNTEAFF. The CDR3 bases are TGCAGTGCCAGCGTCGGATCTGTGAACACTGAAGCTTTCTTT. The rearrangement joins TRBV20-1 to TRBJ1-1; D gene ambiguous. Germline V gene data show CDR1 as DFQATT and CDR2 as SNEGSKA (reference sequence). Trimming pared 6 bases from V and 0 bases from J, leaving 14 bases between. The CDR3 covers 14 residues.

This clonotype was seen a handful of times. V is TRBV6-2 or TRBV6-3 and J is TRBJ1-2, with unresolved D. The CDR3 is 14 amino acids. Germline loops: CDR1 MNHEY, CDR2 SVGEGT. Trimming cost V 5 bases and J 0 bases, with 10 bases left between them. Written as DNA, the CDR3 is TGTGCCAGCAGTCGAAGAAGGACTAACTATGGCTACACCTTC. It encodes CASSRRRTNYGYTF.

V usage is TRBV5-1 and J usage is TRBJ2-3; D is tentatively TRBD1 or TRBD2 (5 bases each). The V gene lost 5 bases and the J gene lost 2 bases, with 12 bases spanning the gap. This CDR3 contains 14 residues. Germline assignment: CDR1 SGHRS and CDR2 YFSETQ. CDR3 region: CASSWDGDTDTQYF. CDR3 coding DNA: TGCGCCAGCAGTTGGGACGGAGACACAGATACGCAGTATTTT.

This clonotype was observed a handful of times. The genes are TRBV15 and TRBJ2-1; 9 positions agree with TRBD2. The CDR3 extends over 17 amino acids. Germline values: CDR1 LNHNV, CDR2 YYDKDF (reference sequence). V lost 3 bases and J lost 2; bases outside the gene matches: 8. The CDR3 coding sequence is TGTGCCACCAGCAGGGAAGTAGCGGGAGCAACCTACAATGAGCAGTTCTTC. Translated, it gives CATSREVAGATYNEQFF.

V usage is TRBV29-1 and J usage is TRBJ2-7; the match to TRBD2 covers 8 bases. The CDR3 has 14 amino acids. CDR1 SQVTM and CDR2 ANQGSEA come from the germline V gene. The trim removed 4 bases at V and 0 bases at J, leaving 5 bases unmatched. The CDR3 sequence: CSVGAGGYSYEQYF. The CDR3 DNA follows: TGCAGCGTTGGTGCGGGAGGTTACTCCTACGAGCAGTACTTC.

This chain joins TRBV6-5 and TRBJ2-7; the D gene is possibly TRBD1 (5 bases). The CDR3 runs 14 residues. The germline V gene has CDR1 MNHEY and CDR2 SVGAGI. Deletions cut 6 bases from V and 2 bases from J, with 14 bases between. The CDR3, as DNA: TGTGCCAGCAGACCACAGGAGTCTGCCTACGAGCAGTACTTC. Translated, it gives CASRPQESAYEQYF.

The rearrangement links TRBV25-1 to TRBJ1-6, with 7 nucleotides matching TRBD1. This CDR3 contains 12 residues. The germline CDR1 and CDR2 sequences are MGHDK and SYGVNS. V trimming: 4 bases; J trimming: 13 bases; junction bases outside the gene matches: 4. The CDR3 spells CASSGQGGPLHF. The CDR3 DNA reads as TGTGCCAGCAGTGGCCAGGGGGGGCCCCTCCACTTT.

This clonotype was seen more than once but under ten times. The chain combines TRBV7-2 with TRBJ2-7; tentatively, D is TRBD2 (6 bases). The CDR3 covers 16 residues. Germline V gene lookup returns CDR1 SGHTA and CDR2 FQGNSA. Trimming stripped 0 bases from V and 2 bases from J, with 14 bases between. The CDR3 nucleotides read TGTGCCAGCAGCTTAGCTGCGGCGGGACGAGCCTACGAGCAGTACTTC. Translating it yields CASSLAAAGRAYEQYF.

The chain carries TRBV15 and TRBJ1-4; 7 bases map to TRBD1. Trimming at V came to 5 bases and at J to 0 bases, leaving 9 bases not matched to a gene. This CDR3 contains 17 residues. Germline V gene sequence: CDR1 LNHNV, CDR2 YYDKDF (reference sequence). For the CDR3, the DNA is TGTGCCACCAGCGGTACAGGGGTGATTGCAACTAATGAAAAACTGTTTTTT. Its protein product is CATSGTGVIATNEKLFF.

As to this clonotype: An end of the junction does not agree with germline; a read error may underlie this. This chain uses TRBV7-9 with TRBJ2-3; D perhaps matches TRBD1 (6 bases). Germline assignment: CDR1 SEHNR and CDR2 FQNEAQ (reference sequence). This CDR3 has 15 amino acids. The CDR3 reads CVSSPAGVSTDTQYF. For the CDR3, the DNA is TGTGTCAGCAGCCCAGCAGGGGTTAGCACAGATACGCAGTATTTT.

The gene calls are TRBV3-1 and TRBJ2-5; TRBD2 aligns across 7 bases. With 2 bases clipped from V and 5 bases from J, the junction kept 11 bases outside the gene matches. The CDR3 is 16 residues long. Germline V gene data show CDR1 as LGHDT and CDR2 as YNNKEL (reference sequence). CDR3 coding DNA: TGTGCCAGCAGCCAACGCGGGAGATCCGGCTCGGAGACCCAGTACTTC. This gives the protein CASSQRGRSGSETQYF.

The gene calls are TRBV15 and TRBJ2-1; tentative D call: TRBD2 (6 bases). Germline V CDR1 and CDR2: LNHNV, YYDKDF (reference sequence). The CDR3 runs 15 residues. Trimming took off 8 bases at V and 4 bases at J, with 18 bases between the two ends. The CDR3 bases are TGTGCCACCTCAAGATCGGGAGAGAGATACAATGAGCAGTTCTTC. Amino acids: CATSRSGERYNEQFF.

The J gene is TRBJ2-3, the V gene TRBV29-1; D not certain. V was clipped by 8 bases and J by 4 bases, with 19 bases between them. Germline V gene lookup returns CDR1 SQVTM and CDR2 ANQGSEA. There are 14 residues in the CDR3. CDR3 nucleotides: TGCAGCACAGACCGCTTTAAGGCGTCAGATACGCAGTATTTT. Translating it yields CSTDRFKASDTQYF.

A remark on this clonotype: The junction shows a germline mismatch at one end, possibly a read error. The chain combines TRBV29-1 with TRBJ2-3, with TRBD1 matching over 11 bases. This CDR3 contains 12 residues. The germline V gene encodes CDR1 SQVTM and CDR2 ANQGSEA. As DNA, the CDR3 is TGCAGCGTGGGGACAGGGGGAGATGCGCAGTATTTT. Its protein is CSVGTGGDAQYF.

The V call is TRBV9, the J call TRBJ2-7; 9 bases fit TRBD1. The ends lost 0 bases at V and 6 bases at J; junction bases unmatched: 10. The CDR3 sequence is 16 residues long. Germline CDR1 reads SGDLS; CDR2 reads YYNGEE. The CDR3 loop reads CASSVGGQGFSPEQYF. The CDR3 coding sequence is TGTGCCAGCAGCGTAGGGGGACAGGGTTTCTCTCCCGAGCAGTACTTC.

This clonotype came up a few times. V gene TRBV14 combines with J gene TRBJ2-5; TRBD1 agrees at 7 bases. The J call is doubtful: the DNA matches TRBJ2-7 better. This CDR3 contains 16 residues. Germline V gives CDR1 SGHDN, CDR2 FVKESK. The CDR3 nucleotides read TGTGCCAGCAGCCAGAGCTGGCCGGGACAGAGCTACGAGCAGTACTTC. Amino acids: CASSQSWPGQSYEQYF.

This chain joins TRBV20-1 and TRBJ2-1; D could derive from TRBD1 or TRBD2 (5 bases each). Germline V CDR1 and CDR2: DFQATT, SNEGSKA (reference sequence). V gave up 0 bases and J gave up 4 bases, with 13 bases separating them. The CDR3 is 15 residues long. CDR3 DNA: TGCAGTGCTAGAGATTGGGACCGCCCTTACAATGAGCAGTTCTTC. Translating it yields CSARDWDRPYNEQFF.

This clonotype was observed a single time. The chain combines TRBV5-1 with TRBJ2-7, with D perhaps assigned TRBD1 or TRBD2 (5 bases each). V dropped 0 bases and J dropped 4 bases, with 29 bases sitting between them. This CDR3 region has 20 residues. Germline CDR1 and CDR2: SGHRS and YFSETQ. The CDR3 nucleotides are TGCGCCAGCAGCTTGGACCCCCGCGGGTCGAAGGGCAAGGGGAGTTACGAGCAGTACTTC. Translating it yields CASSLDPRGSKGKGSYEQYF.

As DNA, the CDR3 is TGTGCCAGCACCAATGTCAGGGGCACGTCCTATAATTCACCCCTCCACTTT. This translates into CASTNVRGTSYNSPLHF. J is TRBJ1-6 and V is TRBV7-2; possibly TRBD1 for D (6 bases). This CDR3 has 17 amino acids. V lost 7 bases, J lost 1 base, and 17 bases lay in between. Germline V gene data show CDR1 as SGHTA and CDR2 as FQGNSA.

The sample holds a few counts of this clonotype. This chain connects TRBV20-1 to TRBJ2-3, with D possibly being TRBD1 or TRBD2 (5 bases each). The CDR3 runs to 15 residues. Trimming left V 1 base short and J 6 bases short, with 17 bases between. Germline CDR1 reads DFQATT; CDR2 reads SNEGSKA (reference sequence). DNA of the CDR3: TGCAGTGCTAGAGTCCCGGGGCGCGCCAGGGATACGCAGTATTTT. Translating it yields CSARVPGRARDTQYF.

The CDR3 nucleotides read TGTGCCACCACGACAGGCTCCAACACTGAAGCTTTCTTT. Protein product: CATTTGSNTEAFF. The chain links TRBV27 to TRBJ1-1; TRBD1 might be the D (6 bases). CDR3 length: 13 residues. Between the trimmed V and J ends, which lost 10 bases and 2 bases, there was a span of 14 bases. CDR1 MNHEY and CDR2 SMNVEV come from the germline V gene (reference sequence).

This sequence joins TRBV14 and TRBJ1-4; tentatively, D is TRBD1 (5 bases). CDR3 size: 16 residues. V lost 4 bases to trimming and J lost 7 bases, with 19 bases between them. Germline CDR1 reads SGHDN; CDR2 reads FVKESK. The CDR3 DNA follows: TGTGCCAGCAGCCCGAGGACTCCCGGGGGACGTGAAAAACTGTTTTTT. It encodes CASSPRTPGGREKLFF.